This entry features one T cell receptor (beta chain) sequence. The antigen remains undetermined. This specimen comes from a study of a mutant IDH1 vaccine in newly diagnosed glioma. Turning to the study itself: Before enrollment, the patients had been treated with radiotherapy alone, temozolomide alone, or both together. Most of them had received both.

The method was immunoSEQ multiplex PCR; TCRdb's version includes in-frame clones alone and lacks a portion of them. Among about 50,000 clones listed, more than 70% were seen once. Time point in this sample: week 5, during vaccination. Doses consisted of 300 ug of mutant IDH1 20-mer peptide each, paired with topical imiquimod. This TCR came from a man in his fifties or sixties with glioma. The sequences come from PBMCs, collected from a glioma patient whose treatment included an IDH1 peptide vaccine.

CDR3 sequence reads: CAWTVPGGNEQFF. Here the CDR3 DNA reads TGTGCCTGGACCGTCCCGGGGGGCAATGAGCAGTTCTTC. The chain combines TRBV30 with TRBJ2-1, with 7 positions matching TRBD2. Per germline, CDR1 GTSNPN and CDR2 SVGIG (reference sequence). V gave up 4 bases and J gave up 6 bases; unmatched junction bases: 6. The CDR3 has 13 amino acids. The full variable domain, rest sourced from reference TRBV30 and TRBJ2-1, is SQTIHQWPATLVQPVGSPLSLECTVEGTSNPNLYWYRQAAGRGLQLLFYSVGIGQISSEVPQNLSASRPQDRQFILSSKKLLLSDSGFYLCAWTVPGGNEQFFGPGTRLTVL.